The T cell receptor beta chain under discussion was sequenced for a study of CD8 T cells in ankylosing spondylitis. A remark on this clonotype: Its antigen is as yet unknown.

Study-level results: Reportedly, matched ankylosing spondylitis synovial fluid was significantly enriched for disease-linked clones. Disease-linked clones were found to be CD8+ and relatively rare in peripheral blood. Seven to nine highly homologous variants made up a TCR beta motif that seemed to typify ankylosing spondylitis blood.

Each CDR3 protein is one row after TCRdb ran MiXCR on the 5' RACE reads. The sample has 200,000 to 300,000 distinct CDR3 sequences; roughly 10% are singletons. This receptor was identified in a male donor with ankylosing spondylitis or in good health (not recorded which). Source material: blood, either unsorted or a sorted T cell fraction (not recorded which).

The CDR3 here is CASSPARDLYEQYF. Written as DNA, the CDR3 is TGTGCCAGCAGCCCAGCCCGCGATCTCTACGAGCAGTACTTC. The V call is TRBV7-2, the J call TRBJ2-7; D gene uncertain. This CDR3 has 14 amino acids. Trimming removed 5 bases from V and 3 bases from J, with 14 bases in between. Germline V gives CDR1 SGHTA, CDR2 FQGNSA.